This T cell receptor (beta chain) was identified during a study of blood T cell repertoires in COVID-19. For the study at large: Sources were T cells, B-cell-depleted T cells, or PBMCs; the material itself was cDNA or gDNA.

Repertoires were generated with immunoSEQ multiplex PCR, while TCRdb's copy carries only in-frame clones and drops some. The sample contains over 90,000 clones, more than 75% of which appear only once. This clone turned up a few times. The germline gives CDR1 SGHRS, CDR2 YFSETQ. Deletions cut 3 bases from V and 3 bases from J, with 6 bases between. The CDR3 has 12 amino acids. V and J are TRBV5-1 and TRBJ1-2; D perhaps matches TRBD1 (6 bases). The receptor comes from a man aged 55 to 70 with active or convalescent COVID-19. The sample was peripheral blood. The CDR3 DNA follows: TGCGCCAGCAGCTACAGGGACTATGGCTACACCTTC. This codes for CASSYRDYGYTF.